The sequence of this T cell receptor (beta chain) was determined in a study of CD8 T cells in Susac syndrome (dated by TCRdb to the late 2010s). The study in broad terms: Repertoire sequencing was used to test whether CD8+ T cell activation and differentiation in Susac syndrome was antigen driven. What the study reported, not specific to this receptor: The number of individuals in the TCR sequencing and HLA analysis was acknowledged as relatively small.

Peripheral blood CD8+ and CD4+ T cells from healthy donors, Susac syndrome patients and multiple sclerosis patients were profiled using high-throughput TCR beta sequencing. Multiple sclerosis controls were treatment-naive patients with stable or active relapsing-remitting disease fulfilling revised McDonald criteria. Bulk CD8+ and CD4+ T cells were purified by magnetic negative isolation, whereas CD8+ TEMRA cells were enriched by FACS. Blood was collected in EDTA tubes and processed within 24 hours, with PBMCs isolated through density gradient centrifugation. PBMCs intended for TCR sequencing were cryopreserved in liquid nitrogen and thawed later in a water bath at 37 degrees C. The sorted or isolated CD4+, CD8+ and CD8+ TEMRA cells had a purity of 90% or higher. Note on this clonotype: The specificity of this receptor is unknown. No much larger clone is present one base from it, and per-base qualities are unavailable.

RNA was extracted using the RNeasy kit, and roughly 0.5 to 1 microgram was reverse transcribed with random hexamers. The immunoSEQ multiplex PCR assay, which covers 54 Vbeta and 13 Jbeta segments, was used to amplify TCR beta CDR3 regions. To correct PCR amplification bias, a synthetic template baseline was used for both primer optimization and computational correction. Turning to the authors' computational methods: Reads were annotated to V, D and J genes per IMGT and analyzed with immunoSEQ Analyzer, keeping only productive sequences. Clonality was computed as one minus Shannon entropy normalized by log2 of the number of productive unique sequences. For each patient and control, public and private clones were evaluated among the 100 most prevalent clones. A clone was defined as Susac-specific if it was absent from the healthy and MS cohorts, from 1052 published viral clones and from other ImmuneACCESS disease sequences. The public reads were reanalyzed by TCRdb: fastp trimming at Q25, MiXCR alignment, in-frame beta chains only. A single entry per CDR3 protein holds the most common genes and DNA from its merged rows. For this entry, the V and J calls and clone size follow TCRdb and not the study's own pipeline. This sample lists around 140,000 distinct CDR3 sequences; roughly 96% were detected once. Over 0.1% of the sample is held by the ten biggest clonotypes.

Trimming accounts for 6 bases at V and 2 bases at J, while the number of junction bases matched to no gene is 8. The CDR3 has 14 amino acids, counting the end cysteine and phenylalanine. Only the CDR3 part of the read is kept: 42 bases, read in frame from the first base. CDR1 and CDR2 were assigned from the germline V gene (reference sequence) as DFQATT and SNEGSKA. The sample comprised CD4+ T cells from PBMCs. The sequence derives from a human donor with multiple sclerosis. The receptor chain draws on TRBV20-1 and TRBJ2-5, with 8 junctional bases fitting TRBD1. CDR3 sequence: CSAVPGQAQETQYF. At the DNA level, the sequence is TGCAGTGCGGTACCGGGACAGGCACAAGAGACCCAGTACTTC.